The T cell receptor beta chain under discussion was sequenced for a study of blood T cells in healthy people across ages. V trimming: 1 base; J trimming: 2 bases; junction bases outside the gene matches: 5. Per germline, CDR1 DFQATT and CDR2 SNEGSKA (reference sequence). The CDR3 totals 15 residues. The second PCR ran roughly 6 to 12 cycles with a sample-barcoded 5' primer and J-beta primers. TCRdb ran MiXCR on the 5' RACE reads and lists one entry per CDR3 protein. The data contain 750,000 to 950,000 distinct CDR3 sequences, roughly 29% of them seen just once; the ten biggest clones take up around 9.6%. This clonotype has a count of ten or more. The same data also contributed to another study, on T cells of mothers and their children. This second study notes: A few healthy Caucasian mothers, along with their six children, served as the donors. Researchers put all of the extracted RNA into cDNA synthesis, using about 1.4 ug per 15 ul. Researchers report slightly higher, though non-significant, overlap in related mother-child pairs than in unrelated pairs.

This chain connects TRBV20-1 to TRBJ2-5; 9 nucleotides align to TRBD2. Sequencing was carried out using blood. This clonotype was obtained from a woman aged 35 to 49 in good health. CDR3 DNA sequence: TGCAGTGCTAGAGCTTCTAGCGGGGTACAAGAGACCCAGTACTTC. Amino acids: CSARASSGVQETQYF.